This T cell receptor beta chain originates from a study of OX40 agonist ivuxolimab in advanced cancers. Background on the study: Ivuxolimab was administered intravenously to patients at 0.01 to 10 mg/kg every 2 weeks. Aged about 23 to 90 with a mean of around 60 years, they were almost 85% male.

Assay: immunoSEQ multiplex PCR; the TCRdb copy retains only in-frame clones and omits some. The sample includes 65,000 to 80,000 clones, around 86% seen only once; the top ten take roughly 0.25%. The CDR3 is 15 amino acids. Germline V gene sequence: CDR1 SEHNR, CDR2 FQNEAQ (reference sequence). V was pared by 5 bases and J by 0 bases, with 10 bases between. The material sequenced was CD4+ or CD8+ T cells sorted from blood, taken in a trial of the OX40 agonist ivuxolimab. This TCR derives from an adult with an advanced solid tumor such as melanoma, head and neck, liver or kidney cancer. The rearrangement uses TRBV7-9 and TRBJ2-2; D possibly uses TRBD1 or TRBD2 (5 bases each). The CDR3 loop reads CASSVRDANTGELFF. The CDR3 region has the DNA TGTGCCAGCAGCGTTAGGGACGCGAACACCGGGGAGCTGTTTTTT.